The 19 T cell receptor beta chains given below trace back to one sample, sequenced in a study of T cell responses to AZD1222 COVID-19 vaccine. The protocol was immunoSEQ multiplex PCR, while the TCRdb copy is restricted to in-frame clones and leaves out a portion. The sample yields some 150,000 clones, approximately 93% seen once. The material sequenced was peripheral blood, taken on day 0 of AZD1222 vaccination. Every receptor here comes from an adult in good health.

The J gene is TRBJ2-1, the V gene TRBV10-1, with TRBD1 identical over 8 bases. The trim removed 9 bases at V and 5 bases at J, leaving 6 bases unmatched. Germline-derived CDR1 and CDR2 are WNHNN and SYGVQD (reference sequence). CDR3 size: 13 residues. The CDR3 loop is CASARGPNNEQFF. CDR3 bases: TGCGCCAGTGCCAGGGGGCCGAACAATGAGCAGTTCTTC.

The J gene is TRBJ2-2, the V gene TRBV30, with D maybe TRBD1 (6 bases). The CDR3 runs 19 residues. Trimming left V 0 bases short and J 4 bases short, with 24 bases between. Germline V lookup: CDR1 GTSNPN, CDR2 SVGIG (reference sequence). CDR3 in DNA: TGTGCCTGGAGTGTACGGGAAAGTAGGGCAGGGGTTATCACCGGGGAGCTGTTTTTT. This gives the protein CAWSVRESRAGVITGELFF.

The CDR3 DNA is TGTGCCATCAGTGCAGGGGGCGGCAATCAGCCCCAGCATTTT. Translating it yields CAISAGGGNQPQHF. The gene calls are TRBV10-3 and TRBJ1-5; 8 positions agree with TRBD1. This CDR3 is built from 14 residues. The germline V gene encodes CDR1 ENHRY and CDR2 SYGVKD. V trimming: 4 bases; J trimming: 2 bases; junction bases outside the gene matches: 1.

This CDR3 reads CAISESRGRYEQYF. Here the CDR3 DNA reads TGTGCCATCAGTGAAAGTCGGGGAAGGTACGAGCAGTACTTC. This chain connects TRBV10-3 to TRBJ2-7, with D possibly TRBD2 on 5 matching bases. The germline gives CDR1 ENHRY, CDR2 SYGVKD. CDR3 length equals 14 residues. V was trimmed by 3 bases and J by 4 bases, leaving 13 bases between them.

The J gene is TRBJ1-5, the V gene TRBV23-1; unclear D gene. TRBV23-1 is treated as an ORF (open reading frame) with a function not yet certain. The CDR3 has 17 residues. With 4 bases removed from V and 3 bases from J, the gap between germline ends came to 19 bases. CDR3 coding DNA: TGCGCCAGCAGTCGAAGTGGGCCCGTCGTCGTCAATCAGCCCCAGCATTTT. Protein product: CASSRSGPVVVNQPQHF.

J is TRBJ2-1 and V is TRBV5-1; no firm D call. The V end lost 0 bases, the J end lost 4 bases, and 11 bases lay between the germline ends. In germline, CDR1 is SGHRS, CDR2 YFSETQ. The CDR3 spans 15 residues. The CDR3 sequence: CASSLEQSRYNEQFF. The DNA of the CDR3 is TGCGCCAGCAGCTTGGAACAGAGCAGATACAATGAGCAGTTCTTC.

The rearrangement uses TRBV12-3 or TRBV12-4 and TRBJ1-1; D call uncertain. This CDR3 is 13 amino acids long. With 1 base removed from V and 0 bases from J, the gap between germline ends came to 3 bases. CDR3 protein: CASSLGVNTEAFF. CDR3 nucleotide sequence: TGTGCCAGCAGTTTAGGGGTGAACACTGAAGCTTTCTTT.

This rearrangement joins TRBV10-3 to TRBJ2-7; tentatively, D is TRBD2 (6 bases). Trimming shortened V by 2 bases and J by 6 bases, and 8 bases separated the two germline ends. The V gene's germline CDR1 is ENHRY and CDR2 SYGVKD. The CDR3 totals 12 residues. CDR3 region: CAISETSFEQYF. In nucleotides, the CDR3 is TGTGCCATCAGTGAGACTAGCTTCGAGCAGTACTTC.

V and J are TRBV5-1 and TRBJ2-7; D gene ambiguous. The ends were cut back, 2 bases at V and 2 bases at J, with 8 bases in the middle. CDR3 size: 13 residues. CDR1 is SGHRS and CDR2 is YFSETQ in the germline V gene. The CDR3 DNA reads as TGCGCCAGCAGCTTTAGCCAGCCCTACGAGCAGTACTTC. This gives the protein CASSFSQPYEQYF.

This sequence joins TRBV19 and TRBJ1-5, with D tentatively TRBD1 (5 bases). Germline V gene lookup returns CDR1 LNHDA and CDR2 SQIVND (reference sequence). V shed 6 bases and J shed 5 bases, with 20 bases lying between them. This CDR3 has 16 amino acids. The CDR3 spells CASSYSQGRRDQPQHF. In nucleotides, the CDR3 is TGTGCCAGTAGCTATTCTCAGGGCAGGAGGGATCAGCCCCAGCATTTT.

CDR3 amino acids: CASSLVPESPNTDTQYF. DNA of the CDR3: TGTGCCAGCAGCTTGGTGCCCGAATCACCGAACACAGATACGCAGTATTTT. This sequence joins TRBV5-5 and TRBJ2-3; D gene unclear. The CDR3 length is 17 residues. Trimming stripped 0 bases from V and 2 bases from J, with 16 bases between. Germline values: CDR1 SGHKS, CDR2 YYEKEE (reference sequence).

The chain links TRBV14 to TRBJ1-1; D perhaps matches TRBD1 (5 bases). V lost 2 bases, J lost 0 bases, and 25 bases lay in between. This CDR3 spans 20 amino acids. Germline CDR1 is SGHDN and CDR2 is FVKESK. CDR3 region: CASSQLSGGWLWSVNTEAFF. The CDR3, as DNA: TGTGCCAGCAGCCAATTATCTGGGGGGTGGTTATGGAGCGTGAACACTGAAGCTTTCTTT.

The chain links TRBV19 to TRBJ2-1; the match to TRBD2 covers 14 bases. CDR1 and CDR2 from the germline V gene are LNHDA and SQIVND (reference sequence). With 1 base clipped from V and 9 bases from J, the junction kept 5 bases outside the gene matches. The CDR3 runs to 16 residues. CDR3 sequence reads: CASSIGLAGGQSEQFF. For the CDR3, the DNA is TGTGCCAGTAGTATAGGACTAGCGGGGGGGCAAAGTGAGCAGTTCTTC.

The chain recombines TRBV9 with TRBJ2-7; D is ambiguous. Trimming cost V 3 bases and J 0 bases, with 13 bases left between them. The germline CDR1 and CDR2 sequences are SGDLS and YYNGEE. The CDR3 length is 15 residues. The CDR3 sequence: CASSAQPGISYEQYF. The CDR3, as DNA: TGTGCCAGCAGCGCCCAACCGGGCATCTCCTACGAGCAGTACTTC. The variable domain in full, with the rest retrieved from reference TRBV9 and TRBJ2-7, is DSGVTQTPKHLITATGQRVTLRCSPRSGDLSVYWYQQSLDQGLQFLIQYYNGEERAKGNILERFSAQQFPDLHSELNLSSLELGDSALYFCASSAQPGISYEQYFGPGTRLTVT.

This clone was counted once. The rearrangement uses TRBV4-1 and TRBJ1-5; D unresolved. V was trimmed by 2 bases and J by 7 bases, leaving 18 bases between them. The CDR3 runs 16 residues. The germline CDR1 and CDR2 sequences are MGHRA and YSYEKL. The CDR3 coding sequence is TGCGCCAGCAGCCAAAACGCGCCCGGGATCGAGCAGCCCCAGCATTTT. Its translation is CASSQNAPGIEQPQHF.

The chain couples TRBV7-8 to TRBJ2-2; tentative D call: TRBD2 (5 bases). Germline V gene lookup returns CDR1 SGHVS and CDR2 FQNEAQ. The CDR3 consists of 15 residues. Trimming stripped 2 bases from V and 6 bases from J, with 13 bases between. Here the CDR3 reads CASSLIPTGSGELFF. Written as DNA, the CDR3 is TGTGCCAGCAGCTTAATCCCTACGGGGTCCGGGGAGCTGTTTTTT. Complete variable domain (other parts from reference TRBV7-8 and TRBJ2-2): GAGVSQSPRYKVAKRGQDVALRCDPISGHVSLFWYQQALGQGPEFLTYFQNEAQLDKSGLPSDRFFAERPEGSVSTLKIQRTQQEDSAVYLCASSLIPTGSGELFFGEGSRLTVL.

The J gene is TRBJ2-2, the V gene TRBV2; 8 bases match TRBD2. CDR3 size: 14 residues. The trim removed 8 bases at V and 4 bases at J, leaving 6 bases unmatched. Looked up from germline, CDR1 is SNHLY and CDR2 is FYNNEI. Here the CDR3 DNA reads TGTGCCAGCTCTCGGGAGGGCCTCACCGGGGAGCTGTTTTTT. It is translated as CASSREGLTGELFF.

This chain links TRBV19 with TRBJ2-2, with D possibly being TRBD2 (6 bases). From germline, CDR1 is LNHDA and CDR2 SQIVND (reference sequence). The length of the CDR3 is 14 residues. Trimming stripped 4 bases from V and 0 bases from J, with 6 bases between. The DNA of the CDR3 is TGTGCCAGTAGTAGACTAGCGAACACCGGGGAGCTGTTTTTT. Protein product: CASSRLANTGELFF.

On this clone: One end of the junction varies from germline; a read error may be responsible. The chain links TRBV4-1 to TRBJ2-3; weak D call: TRBD2 (6 bases). Germline loops: CDR1 MGHRA, CDR2 YSYEKL. This CDR3 region has 15 residues. The CDR3, as DNA: TGCGCCAGCAACCAAATGGCGGGGAGCACAGATACGCAGTATTTT. It yields the protein CASNQMAGSTDTQYF.